These 15 T cell receptor beta chains came from one sample sequenced in a study of blood T cells in healthy people across ages. Sample-barcoded 5' priming and a J-beta primer mix drove a second PCR of about 6 to 12 cycles. From the 5' RACE reads, TCRdb called clonotypes with MiXCR, one entry per CDR3 protein. The sample contains about 1.4 million distinct CDR3 sequences, 59% of which appear only once. Sequenced: blood. These receptor sequences come from a man aged 18 to 29 in good health.

In this sample, this clonotype turned up a few times. The chain joins TRBV4-1 to TRBJ2-1; the D is unclear. The V gene lost 2 bases and the J gene lost 0 bases, with 11 bases spanning the gap. CDR3 length equals 16 residues. Germline V gene data show CDR1 as MGHRA and CDR2 as YSYEKL. The CDR3 DNA is TGCGCCAGCAGCCAACTTGCAACGAGCTCCTACAATGAGCAGTTCTTC. It translates to CASSQLATSSYNEQFF.

The chain joins TRBV4-1 to TRBJ2-1, with a tentative D call TRBD1 (5 bases). The CDR3 consists of 13 residues. V lost 8 bases, J lost 9 bases, and 17 bases lay in between. In germline, CDR1 is MGHRA, CDR2 YSYEKL. The CDR3 DNA reads TGCGCCAGCGCTAAAGACAGCCGAATTGAGCAGTTCTTC. It translates to CASAKDSRIEQFF.

The chain has TRBV27 and TRBJ1-4, with unresolved D. Germline CDR1 MNHEY, CDR2 SMNVEV (reference sequence). The V and J ends lost 7 bases and 6 bases respectively, with 15 bases between them. This CDR3 has 14 residues. The CDR3 sequence: CASKLKVPHEKLFF. The CDR3 DNA reads TGTGCCAGCAAGCTCAAAGTTCCTCATGAAAAACTGTTTTTT.

This rearrangement joins TRBV3-1 to TRBJ1-2; D not resolved. The germline V gene encodes CDR1 LGHDT and CDR2 YNNKEL (reference sequence). Trimming stripped 1 base from V and 5 bases from J, with 11 bases between. This CDR3 region has 14 residues. Here the CDR3 reads CASSQGLSVYGYTF. CDR3 DNA: TGTGCCAGCAGCCAAGGCCTAAGCGTGTATGGCTACACCTTC.

Of note for this clonotype: The junction shows a germline mismatch at one end, possibly a read error. The J gene is TRBJ2-3, the V gene TRBV7-9; 11 positions agree with TRBD2. The CDR3 totals 15 residues. Germline values: CDR1 SEHNR, CDR2 FQNEAQ (reference sequence). The CDR3 DNA reads TGTGCCACCAGCTTTCTAGCGGGAGGAGGAGATACGCAGTATTTT. It translates to CATSFLAGGGDTQYF.

V and J are TRBV20-1 and TRBJ2-1, with TRBD1 as a possible D gene (6 bases). CDR1 DFQATT and CDR2 SNEGSKA come from the germline V gene (reference sequence). The CDR3 contains 16 residues. The V and J ends lost 3 bases and 0 bases respectively, with 15 bases between them. The CDR3 bases are TGCAGTGCTAGCCCTCAGACAGGAAGCTCCTACAATGAGCAGTTCTTC. Amino acid sequence: CSASPQTGSSYNEQFF.

V and J are TRBV6-2 or TRBV6-3 and TRBJ2-3; D perhaps matches TRBD2 (5 bases). This CDR3 contains 15 residues. Trimming stripped 6 bases from V and 8 bases from J, with 21 bases between. Looked up from germline, CDR1 is MNHEY and CDR2 is SVGEGT. CDR3 residues: CASRSPAGRIITQYF. The CDR3 DNA reads TGTGCCAGCAGATCCCCCGCGGGCCGGATAATTACGCAGTATTTT.

This rearrangement joins TRBV5-1 to TRBJ2-5; TRBD1 agrees at 11 bases. CDR1 is SGHRS, CDR2 YFSETQ, per germline. Trimming at V came to 6 bases and at J to 1 base, leaving 5 bases not matched to a gene. CDR3 length: 15 residues. The CDR3 DNA is TGCGCCAGCATATACGGGACAGGGGGCCAAGAGACCCAGTACTTC. Residues: CASIYGTGGQETQYF.

The J gene is TRBJ2-4, the V gene TRBV20-1; unclear D gene. The CDR3 contains 15 residues. Trimming removed 6 bases at V and 0 bases at J, with 15 bases between. CDR1 DFQATT and CDR2 SNEGSKA come from the germline V gene (reference sequence). This CDR3 reads CSADRGRLAKNIQYF. The CDR3 nucleotides are TGCAGTGCCGATCGTGGCAGACTAGCCAAAAACATTCAGTACTTC.

The chain combines TRBV6-6 with TRBJ1-1; D not resolved. This CDR3 contains 16 residues. Trimming removed 6 bases from V and 1 base from J, with 18 bases in between. Looked up from germline, CDR1 is MNHNY and CDR2 is SVGAGI (reference sequence). CDR3 DNA: TGTGCCAGCAGACCGCACTCATCCGGCTCGAACACTGAAGCTTTCTTT. Its translation is CASRPHSSGSNTEAFF.

There are many counts of this clonotype. The V call is TRBV6-6, the J call TRBJ1-6, with D maybe TRBD1 (6 bases). Germline V gene data show CDR1 as MNHNY and CDR2 as SVGAGI (reference sequence). The CDR3 is made up of 17 amino acids. Trimming removed 0 bases from V and 2 bases from J, with 11 bases in between. The CDR3 nucleotides read TGTGCCAGCAGTTACTCGGAATGGACAGCCTATAATTCACCCCTCCACTTT. Translation: CASSYSEWTAYNSPLHF.

Here the CDR3 DNA reads TGTGCCAGCAGCCAAGGGGGGACTAGCGGGGGGCCCTACAATGAGCAGTTCTTC. Protein: CASSQGGTSGGPYNEQFF. The chain joins TRBV3-1 to TRBJ2-1; TRBD2 matches at 15 bases. The CDR3 extends over 18 amino acids. J was trimmed by 2 bases and V by 1 base; bases with no gene match: 3. The germline V gene encodes CDR1 LGHDT and CDR2 YNNKEL (reference sequence).

This clonotype was seen a handful of times. The chain joins TRBV2 to TRBJ2-5; D perhaps matches TRBD1 (5 bases). The CDR3 length is 13 residues. Germline assignment: CDR1 SNHLY and CDR2 FYNNEI. V was trimmed by 6 bases and J by 8 bases, leaving 16 bases between them. CDR3 protein: CASSERQGATQYF. The CDR3, as DNA: TGTGCCAGCAGCGAAAGGCAGGGCGCTACCCAGTACTTC.

This clonotype has a handful of counts. V gene TRBV4-3 combines with J gene TRBJ2-7; the match to TRBD2 covers 8 bases. This CDR3 has 15 amino acids. Germline CDR1 LGHNA, CDR2 YSLEER. V shed 0 bases and J 6 bases; nucleotides not matched to a gene: 7. CDR3 protein: CASSQEARGGFEQYF. The CDR3 DNA sequence: TGCGCCAGCAGCCAAGAGGCCCGGGGGGGTTTCGAGCAGTACTTC.

This clonotype came up a few times. This CDR3 reads CASSPPGGDETDTQYF. The CDR3, as DNA: TGCGCCAGCAGCCCCCCAGGCGGGGATGAGACCGATACGCAGTATTTT. The chain carries TRBV4-1 and TRBJ2-3; the D gene is possibly TRBD2 (6 bases). This CDR3 contains 16 residues. The germline V gene has CDR1 MGHRA and CDR2 YSYEKL. Trimming removed 4 bases at V and 6 bases at J, with 20 bases between.